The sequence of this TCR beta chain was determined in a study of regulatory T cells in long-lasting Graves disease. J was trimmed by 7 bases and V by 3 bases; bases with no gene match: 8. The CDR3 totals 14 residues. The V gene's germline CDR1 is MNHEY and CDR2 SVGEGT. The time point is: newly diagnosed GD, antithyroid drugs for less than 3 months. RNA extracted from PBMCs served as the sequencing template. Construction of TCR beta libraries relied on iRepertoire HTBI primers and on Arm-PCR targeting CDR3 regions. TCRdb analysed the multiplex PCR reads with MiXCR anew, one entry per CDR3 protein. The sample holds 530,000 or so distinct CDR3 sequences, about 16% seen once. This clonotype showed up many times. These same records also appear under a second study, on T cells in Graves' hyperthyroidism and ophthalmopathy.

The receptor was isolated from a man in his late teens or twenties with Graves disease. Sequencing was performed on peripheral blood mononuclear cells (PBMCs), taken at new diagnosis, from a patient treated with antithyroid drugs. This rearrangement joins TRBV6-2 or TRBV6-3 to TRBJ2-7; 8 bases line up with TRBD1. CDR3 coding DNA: TGTGCCAGCAGTTATCGGACAGGGTCGCAAGAGCAGTACTTC. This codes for CASSYRTGSQEQYF.